The T cell receptor (beta chain) described here comes from a study of Graves' ophthalmopathy and Graves' hyperthyroidism. Overall study findings and caveats: Blood also held most thyroid clonotypes expanded above 0.001 frequency.

Trimming cost V 3 bases and J 7 bases; bases outside gene matches: 5. The CDR3 length is 14 residues. This clonotype was seen ten or more times. Its matching antigen is unknown. The sequenced template was RNA, covering the TCR beta CDR3 region. Scientists carried out first-round RT-PCR using HTBI primers and then a second-round multiplex PCR. Each CDR3 protein gets one entry after TCRdb re-called the multiplex PCR reads with MiXCR. The table has 200,000 to 250,000 distinct CDR3 sequences, 20% to 25% seen once. The V call is TRBV12-3 or TRBV12-4, the J call TRBJ2-2; 7 nucleotides match TRBD1. The sequence was obtained from a woman aged 45-65 years with Graves' ophthalmopathy. Sequenced sample: peripheral blood. The DNA of the CDR3 is TGTGCCAGCAGTTTTCGACAGGGTGGCGGGGAGCTGTTTTTT. Protein sequence: CASSFRQGGGELFF.